Described below is a single T cell receptor beta chain sequence and its context. Sequenced by immunoSEQ multiplex PCR; TCRdb stores in-frame clones only, minus some. Of roughly 200,000 clones detected, 90% appear once; the ten largest clones hold approximately 0.64%. Trimming took 2 bases from V and 8 from J, leaving 9 bases between them. Germline V gene sequence: CDR1 ENHRY, CDR2 SYGVKD. CDR3 length: 13 residues. This sample is part of a study of blood T cell repertoires in COVID-19. The chain employs TRBV10-3 and TRBJ1-4; D is ambiguous. The sequencing sample was made of peripheral blood. The sequence was collected from a man aged 45-65 years with acute or convalescent COVID-19. This CDR3 is CAISEAQEEKLFF. CDR3 bases: TGTGCCATCAGTGAGGCCCAGGAAGAAAAACTGTTTTTT.